The 3 T cell receptor beta chains in this list originate from one sample, sequenced in a study of shared clonotypes between healthy human individuals (TCRdb year 2020). Receptor libraries were prepared by the immunoSEQ multiplex PCR assay. Not all clones reach the TCRdb copy of this immuneACCESS table, which keeps in-frame sequences only. Checked studies attribute under half of the gap to unresolved V genes and leave the rest unexplained. This sample comprises roughly 1.5 million clones, 95% to 99% of them detected only once. Clones ranked in the top ten supply roughly 0.4% of the sample. The sample comprised naive CD4+ T cells sorted from blood. Reading the label with the study, this specimen's cell subset or site is: CD45RA+ positively selected. All receptors come from a man under 40 in good health.

Points on this clone: The junction and the germline gene differ at one end; a read error may be behind it. The rearrangement links TRBV5-1 to TRBJ2-1; possible D gene TRBD2, 5 bases. This CDR3 has 17 residues. CDR1 SGHRS and CDR2 YFSETQ come from the germline V gene. CDR3 coding DNA: TGCGCCAGCAGCCCCTTCCAGATTAGCGAGAGTCAAAATGAACAGTTCTTC. It translates to CASSPFQISESQNEQFF.

The chain employs TRBV28 and TRBJ1-3; D remains unclear. The CDR3 covers 15 residues. V lost 1 base and J lost 1, with 8 bases in between. Per germline, CDR1 MDHEN and CDR2 SYDVKM. CDR3 sequence (DNA): TGTGCCAGCAGTTTATTCGGGGTATCTGGAAACACCATATATTTT. Translated, it gives CASSLFGVSGNTIYF.

The J gene is TRBJ1-3, the V gene TRBV7-9; D possibly corresponds to TRBD1 (6 bases). V dropped 5 bases and J dropped 0 bases, with 8 bases sitting between them. The CDR3 is made up of 14 amino acids. Germline loops: CDR1 SEHNR, CDR2 FQNEAQ (reference sequence). The CDR3 sequence: CASSTGRSGNTIYF. The CDR3 region has the DNA TGTGCCAGCAGCACAGGGCGCTCTGGAAACACCATATATTTT. The whole variable domain, filled in from reference TRBV7-9 and TRBJ1-3, reads DTGVSQNPRHKITKRGQNVTFRCDPISEHNRLYWYRQTLGQGPEFLTYFQNEAQLEKSRLLSDRFSAERPKGSFSTLEIQRTEQGDSAMYLCASSTGRSGNTIYFGEGSWLTVV.